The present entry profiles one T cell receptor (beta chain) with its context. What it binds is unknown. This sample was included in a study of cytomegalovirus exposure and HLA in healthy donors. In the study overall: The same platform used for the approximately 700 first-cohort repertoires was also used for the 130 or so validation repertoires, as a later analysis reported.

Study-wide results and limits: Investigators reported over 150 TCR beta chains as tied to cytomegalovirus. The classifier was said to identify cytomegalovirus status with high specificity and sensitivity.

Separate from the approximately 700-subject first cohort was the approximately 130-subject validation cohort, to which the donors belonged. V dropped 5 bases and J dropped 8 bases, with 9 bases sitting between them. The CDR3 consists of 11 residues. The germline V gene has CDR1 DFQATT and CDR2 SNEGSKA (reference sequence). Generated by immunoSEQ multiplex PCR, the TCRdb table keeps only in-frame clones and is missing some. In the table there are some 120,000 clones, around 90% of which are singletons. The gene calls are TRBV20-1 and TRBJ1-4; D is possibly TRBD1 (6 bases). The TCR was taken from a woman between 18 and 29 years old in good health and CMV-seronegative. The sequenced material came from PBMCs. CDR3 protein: CSARQGEKLFF. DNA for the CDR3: TGCAGTGCTCGTCAGGGGGAAAAACTGTTTTTT.